This entry lists 26 T cell receptor beta chains sequenced from one sample in a study of early T cells in non-severe SARS-CoV-2 infection. MiXCR, applied by TCRdb to the 5' RACE reads, yields one record per CDR3 protein. The sample records approximately 100,000 distinct CDR3 sequences, roughly 17% being singletons. The sample taken for sequencing was whole blood. These TCRs come from an adult who was a healthcare worker with PCR-confirmed SARS-CoV-2 infection or an uninfected control (not recorded which).

The gene calls are TRBV20-1 and TRBJ2-4; 9 bases are a match to TRBD2. CDR3 size: 15 residues. Per germline, CDR1 DFQATT and CDR2 SNEGSKA (reference sequence). V was pared by 2 bases and J by 6 bases, with 8 bases of the junction left unmatched. The CDR3 DNA reads TGCAGTGCTAGAAATAGCGGGAGCCCTATAAACATTCAGTACTTC. It encodes CSARNSGSPINIQYF.

This clonotype was detected ten times or more. The chain joins TRBV7-2 to TRBJ2-5; D is possibly TRBD1 (6 bases). Germline CDR1 and CDR2: SGHTA and FQGNSA. This CDR3 spans 13 amino acids. The V and J ends lost 5 bases and 2 bases respectively, with 9 bases between them. The DNA of the CDR3 is TGTGCCAGCAGCCGGACAGAACAAGAGACCCAGTACTTC. Protein product: CASSRTEQETQYF.

This clonotype has only a few counts. One end of the junction varies from germline; a read error may be responsible. V and J are TRBV11-2 and TRBJ2-4, with D perhaps being TRBD1 or TRBD2 (5 bases each). Per the germline V gene, CDR1 is SGHAT and CDR2 is FQNNGV. The CDR3 runs 11 residues. CDR3 in amino acids: CASSSTGPPNF. The CDR3 bases are TGTGCCAGCAGCTCTACGGGGCCCCCGAACTTC.

The gene calls are TRBV12-5 and TRBJ1-2; 7 bases match TRBD1. V lost 6 bases and J lost 0; bases outside the gene matches: 10. The CDR3 is 16 amino acids. CDR1 and CDR2 from the germline V gene are LGHNT and FRNRAP. The CDR3 spells CASGPDRPVSNYGYTF. CDR3 nucleotide sequence: TGTGCTAGTGGCCCGGACAGGCCAGTTTCTAACTATGGCTACACCTTC.

This clonotype was seen just once. The chain has TRBV30 and TRBJ2-1, with TRBD2 matching 10 bases. This CDR3 has 17 residues. Losses at the gene ends were 3 bases for V and 0 bases for J; bases not matched to a gene: 8. Germline V gene sequence: CDR1 GTSNPN, CDR2 SVGIG (reference sequence). CDR3 DNA sequence: TGTGCCTGGAGCCATAGTCGGACTAGCGGCTCCTACAATGAGCAGTTCTTC. As protein: CAWSHSRTSGSYNEQFF.

The chain joins TRBV6-5 to TRBJ1-1; D call uncertain. CDR1 MNHEY and CDR2 SVGAGI come from the germline V gene. The CDR3 length is 14 residues. The V end lost 2 bases, the J end lost 5 bases, and 12 bases lay between the germline ends. The CDR3 sequence: CASSYGGLRTEAFF. The CDR3 DNA reads as TGTGCCAGCAGTTACGGCGGCCTGCGGACTGAAGCTTTCTTT.

This clonotype appeared many times. The chain uses TRBV29-1 and TRBJ1-1; D unclear. Looked up from germline, CDR1 is SQVTM and CDR2 is ANQGSEA. Trimming cost V 1 base and J 1 base, with 7 bases left between them. The length of the CDR3 is 13 residues. The CDR3 protein is CSVEGARNTEAFF. CDR3 nucleotides: TGCAGCGTTGAAGGAGCCAGGAACACTGAAGCTTTCTTT.

V gene TRBV9 combines with J gene TRBJ2-3, with D uncertain. The V gene lost 0 bases and the J gene lost 0 bases, with 2 bases spanning the gap. Germline V gives CDR1 SGDLS, CDR2 YYNGEE. CDR3 length equals 13 residues. The CDR3 DNA is TGTGCCAGCAGCGTAGTAAGCACAGATACGCAGTATTTT. Translating gives CASSVVSTDTQYF.

V gene TRBV29-1 combines with J gene TRBJ2-3; unclear D gene. Trimming removed 4 bases at V and 2 bases at J, with 7 bases between. The CDR3 length is 12 residues. Per the germline V gene, CDR1 is SQVTM and CDR2 is ANQGSEA. DNA for the CDR3: TGCAGCGTTGTTCCAAACACAGATACGCAGTATTTT. Translating gives CSVVPNTDTQYF.

This clonotype has ten or more counts. The V and J genes are TRBV5-4 and TRBJ1-1; 11 nucleotides line up with TRBD1. The trim removed 4 bases at V and 5 bases at J, leaving 10 bases unmatched. The germline V gene encodes CDR1 SGHNT and CDR2 YYREEE (reference sequence). This CDR3 comprises 16 residues. The CDR3 loop reads CASSPGGTGGWTEAFF. Written as DNA, the CDR3 is TGTGCCAGCAGCCCGGGAGGGACAGGGGGGTGGACTGAAGCTTTCTTT.

This clonotype was found many times. V gene TRBV7-9 combines with J gene TRBJ2-2; 13 bases match TRBD2. Germline lookup yields CDR1 SEHNR and CDR2 FQNEAQ (reference sequence). The J segment lost 3 bases and the V segment lost 5 bases, leaving 6 bases of the junction unmatched. The CDR3 has 17 amino acids. The DNA for the CDR3 is TGTGCCAGCAGCCAGCGGGGACTAGCGGGGTACACCGGGGAGCTGTTTTTT. Protein: CASSQRGLAGYTGELFF. Together with reference TRBV7-9 and TRBJ2-2, the CDR3 gives the full variable domain: DTGVSQNPRHKITKRGQNVTFRCDPISEHNRLYWYRQTLGQGPEFLTYFQNEAQLEKSRLLSDRFSAERPKGSFSTLEIQRTEQGDSAMYLCASSQRGLAGYTGELFFGEGSRLTVL.

This clonotype turned up a few times. The chain joins TRBV10-2 to TRBJ1-1; the match to TRBD1 covers 8 bases. Germline CDR1 and CDR2: WSHSY and SAAADI. The CDR3 is 14 amino acids. J lost 1 base, V lost 7 bases, and 5 bases had no gene match. The CDR3 is CASKQGARNTEAFF. CDR3 DNA: TGCGCCAGCAAGCAGGGGGCCCGGAACACTGAAGCTTTCTTT.

The V gene is TRBV13, the J gene TRBJ2-3; possibly TRBD2 for D (5 bases). CDR1 PRHDT and CDR2 FYEKMQ come from the germline V gene (reference sequence). Trimming took off 0 bases at V and 1 base at J, with 8 bases between the two ends. The CDR3 is 15 residues long. CDR3 protein: CASSLGTTRTDTQYF. CDR3 bases: TGTGCCAGCAGCTTAGGGACTACCCGCACAGATACGCAGTATTTT.

The rearrangement uses TRBV6-5 and TRBJ1-2; TRBD1 aligns across 10 bases. V was clipped by 7 bases and J by 4 bases; unmatched bases: 6. Germline loops: CDR1 MNHEY, CDR2 SVGAGI. The CDR3 sequence is 14 residues long. Written as DNA, the CDR3 is TGTGCCAGCACCCGACAGGGGGCTTTCTATGGCTACACCTTC. This sequence encodes CASTRQGAFYGYTF.

Only a few counts were recorded for this clonotype. V gene TRBV6-1 combines with J gene TRBJ2-2; D unclear. The V end lost 6 bases, the J end lost 2 bases, and 10 bases lay between the germline ends. CDR3 length equals 14 residues. Germline values: CDR1 MNHNS, CDR2 SASEGT. The CDR3 loop is CASRLGPNTGELFF. The CDR3 DNA is TGTGCCAGCAGACTCGGACCAAACACCGGGGAGCTGTTTTTT.

In this sample, this clonotype turned up a few times. The V and J genes are TRBV5-4 and TRBJ2-5; a weak D match, TRBD2 (6 bases). V lost 2 bases to trimming and J lost 3 bases, with 11 bases between them. Germline V gene sequence: CDR1 SGHNT, CDR2 YYREEE (reference sequence). This CDR3 is 14 amino acids long. The CDR3 region has the DNA TGTGCCAGCAGCTTACGGTCGGGGGAAGAGACCCAGTACTTC. Encoded protein: CASSLRSGEETQYF. Supplemented by reference TRBV5-4 and TRBJ2-5, the full variable domain reads ETGVTQSPTHLIKTRGQQVTLRCSSQSGHNTVSWYQQALGQGPQFIFQYYREEENGRGNFPPRFSGLQFPNYSSELNVNALELDDSALYLCASSLRSGEETQYFGPGTRLLVL.

This clonotype was observed many times. This chain connects TRBV30 to TRBJ1-4; TRBD1 matches at 7 bases. Looked up from germline, CDR1 is GTSNPN and CDR2 is SVGIG (reference sequence). Unmatched junction bases numbered 10, after V lost 5 bases and J lost 4 bases. The length of the CDR3 is 15 residues. DNA of the CDR3: TGTGCCTGGGAATCGAAGGGGGCTTATAATGAAAAACTGTTTTTT. Protein: CAWESKGAYNEKLFF.

The chain employs TRBV24-1 and TRBJ2-5; 8 bases match TRBD2. With V trimmed by 2 bases and J by 4 bases, 5 bases remained unmatched. The CDR3 consists of 15 residues. In germline, CDR1 is KGHDR, CDR2 SFDVKD. DNA of the CDR3: TGTGCCACCAGTGATTCGCGGGGGGCCGGAGAGACCCAGTACTTC. Translation: CATSDSRGAGETQYF.

The V and J genes are TRBV28 and TRBJ1-2, with 7 bases identical to TRBD1. The CDR3 is 13 amino acids. Unmatched junction bases numbered 0, after V lost 4 bases and J lost 1 base. CDR1 is MDHEN, CDR2 SYDVKM, per germline. CDR3 DNA: TGTGCCAGCAGTTGGGACAGTAACTATGGCTACACCTTC. This translates into CASSWDSNYGYTF.

The chain couples TRBV29-1 to TRBJ2-7, with D tentatively TRBD2 (5 bases). Germline CDR1 and CDR2: SQVTM and ANQGSEA. CDR3 length: 11 amino acids. The germline V and J ends were trimmed by 6 bases and 5 bases, with 11 bases remaining between them. As DNA, the CDR3 is TGCAGCGTGCCACTAGAGGACGAGCAGTACTTC. Translating gives CSVPLEDEQYF.

V is TRBV12-3 or TRBV12-4 and J is TRBJ2-1; 12 nucleotides line up with TRBD2. CDR3 length equals 15 residues. V shed 7 bases, J shed 10 bases, and the junction held 11 bases outside the gene matches. CDR3 nucleotide sequence: TGTGCCAGCACCAGACCCGGACTAGCGGGGAAGGAGCAGTTCTTC. Translating it yields CASTRPGLAGKEQFF.

This rearrangement joins TRBV28 to TRBJ2-6; D possibly corresponds to TRBD2 (5 bases). The V and J ends lost 4 bases and 2 bases respectively, with 6 bases between them. The CDR3 has 14 amino acids. Germline-derived CDR1 and CDR2 are MDHEN and SYDVKM. CDR3: CASSSTTGANVLTF. Written as DNA, the CDR3 is TGTGCCAGCAGTTCGACTACTGGGGCCAACGTCCTGACTTTC.

V gene TRBV20-1 combines with J gene TRBJ2-3, with D tentatively TRBD2 (6 bases). CDR3 size: 12 residues. CDR1 DFQATT and CDR2 SNEGSKA come from the germline V gene (reference sequence). V lost 2 bases and J 6 bases, leaving 9 bases between the germline ends. In DNA, the CDR3 is TGCAGTGCTAGACTAGCGCCGGATACGCAGTATTTT. As protein: CSARLAPDTQYF.

A few counts support this clonotype. This sequence joins TRBV25-1 and TRBJ2-5, with D uncertain. This CDR3 is built from 15 residues. The germline V and J ends were trimmed by 5 bases and 2 bases, with 15 bases remaining between them. Germline values: CDR1 MGHDK, CDR2 SYGVNS. The CDR3 coding sequence is TGTGCCAGCAGTCCACCCTGGGGTATACAAGAGACCCAGTACTTC. Its translation is CASSPPWGIQETQYF.

This clonotype was found many times. The chain carries TRBV2 and TRBJ2-7; a possible D gene is TRBD2 (6 bases). Trimming took off 4 bases at V and 1 base at J, with 17 bases between the two ends. Germline-derived CDR1 and CDR2 are SNHLY and FYNNEI. The length of the CDR3 is 16 residues. In DNA form, the CDR3 reads TGTGCCAGCAGTGCTCAACTTGGGCGGGGTTCCTACGAGCAGTACTTC. This encodes CASSAQLGRGSYEQYF.

This clonotype was seen a few times. The CDR3 coding sequence is TGTGCCACCAGTGATGGTGTGAGGTCCCAGTACTTC. Protein: CATSDGVRSQYF. This chain uses TRBV24-1 with TRBJ2-5; D gene ambiguous. The V gene lost 3 bases and the J gene lost 9 bases, with 10 bases spanning the gap. The length of the CDR3 is 12 residues. CDR1 and CDR2 from the germline V gene are KGHDR and SFDVKD.